What follows is one T cell receptor beta chain and its context. Sequencing was at deep level. It was across several immunoSEQ plates that each subset's genomic DNA was evenly split. Each PCR replicate from the sorted subsets contained 200 to 250 ng DNA, which is tens of thousands of T cell genomes. Clones were read by immunoSEQ multiplex PCR, and TCRdb kept only the in-frame ones, dropping some. The sample includes more than 2 million clones, over 85% seen only once; the top ten take roughly 0.13%. The data belong to a study of shared clonotypes between healthy human individuals. The wider study: Per donor, three plates held CD4 naive cells, three held CD4 memory, two held CD8 naive and one held CD8 memory.

Sample: naive CD4+ T cells sorted from blood. As to subset: CD45RA+ positively selected. The TCR was taken from a young man in good health.

CDR3 residues: CASSPSDSYNEQFF. For the CDR3, the DNA is TGTGCCAGCTCACCGTCGGACAGTTACAATGAGCAGTTCTTC. This sequence joins TRBV18 and TRBJ2-1; possibly TRBD1 for D (6 bases). The CDR3 consists of 14 residues. V was pared by 3 bases and J by 4 bases, with 10 bases between. From germline, CDR1 is KGHSH and CDR2 LQKENI. Using reference TRBV18 and TRBJ2-1 for the parts outside the CDR3, the full variable domain is NAGVMQNPRHLVRRRGQEARLRCSPMKGHSHVYWYRQLPEEGLKFMVYLQKENIIDESGMPKERFSAEFPKEGPSILRIQQVVRGDSAAYFCASSPSDSYNEQFFGPGTRLTVL.